Following are 4 T cell receptor beta chains from one sample sequenced in a study of T cell responses to AZD1222 COVID-19 vaccine (dated by TCRdb to about 2021). To prepare the library, the immunoSEQ multiplex PCR assay was applied. The immuneACCESS repertoire file appears here via TCRdb, limited to in-frame rearrangements. These files lack a portion of the clones; in checked studies, under half of the deficit traces to unresolved V genes, and the cause of the others is not known. Across this sample there are 160,000 or so clones, with around 86% seen only once. The ten largest clonotypes hold approximately 9% of the sample. According to the study, the label for this sample's time point signals: about 28 days (+/-7) after the second vaccine dose. The sequenced sample was peripheral blood, obtained 28 days after the second AZD1222 dose. These receptor sequences come from an adult who received the AZD1222 COVID-19 vaccine.

The gene calls are TRBV6-2 or TRBV6-3 and TRBJ2-1, with D possibly being TRBD1 or TRBD2 (6 bases each). Germline V gene lookup returns CDR1 MNHEY and CDR2 SVGEGT. V was cut by 7 bases and J by 7 bases, with 14 bases left in between. The CDR3 covers 13 residues. The CDR3 protein is CASTPRGLNEQFF. CDR3 in DNA: TGTGCCAGCACCCCACGGGGGCTGAATGAGCAGTTCTTC.

The J gene is TRBJ2-2, the V gene TRBV11-2, with a possible D match to TRBD1 (6 bases). From germline, CDR1 is SGHAT and CDR2 FQNNGV. With 3 bases removed from V and 3 bases from J, the gap between germline ends came to 14 bases. The CDR3 length is 16 residues. The CDR3 DNA is TGTGCCAGCAGCTTGCAGGGGATGACTCACACCGGGGAGCTGTTTTTT. Its translation: CASSLQGMTHTGELFF.

Only one count was recorded for this clone. The CDR3 is CASSLKVGGNTEAFF. CDR3 nucleotides: TGTGCCAGCAGCTTAAAGGTTGGGGGCAACACTGAAGCTTTCTTT. The chain carries TRBV11-2 and TRBJ1-1, with D tentatively TRBD1 (6 bases). Germline V gene data show CDR1 as SGHAT and CDR2 as FQNNGV. This CDR3 has 15 amino acids. The ends were cut back, 2 bases at V and 2 bases at J, with 12 bases in the middle.

V and J are TRBV19 and TRBJ1-1; no definite D call. V lost 2 bases and J lost 7, with 11 bases in between. Germline CDR1 and CDR2: LNHDA and SQIVND (reference sequence). The CDR3 contains 13 residues. CDR3 sequence (DNA): TGTGCCAGTAGTATACCAGGATGGGGTGAAGCTTTCTTT. As protein: CASSIPGWGEAFF. Variable domain in full (rest from reference TRBV19 and TRBJ1-1): DGGITQSPKYLFRKEGQNVTLSCEQNLNHDAMYWYRQDPGQGLRLIYYSQIVNDFQKGDIAEGYSVSREKKESFPLTVTSAQKNPTAFYLCASSIPGWGEAFFGQGTRLTVV.